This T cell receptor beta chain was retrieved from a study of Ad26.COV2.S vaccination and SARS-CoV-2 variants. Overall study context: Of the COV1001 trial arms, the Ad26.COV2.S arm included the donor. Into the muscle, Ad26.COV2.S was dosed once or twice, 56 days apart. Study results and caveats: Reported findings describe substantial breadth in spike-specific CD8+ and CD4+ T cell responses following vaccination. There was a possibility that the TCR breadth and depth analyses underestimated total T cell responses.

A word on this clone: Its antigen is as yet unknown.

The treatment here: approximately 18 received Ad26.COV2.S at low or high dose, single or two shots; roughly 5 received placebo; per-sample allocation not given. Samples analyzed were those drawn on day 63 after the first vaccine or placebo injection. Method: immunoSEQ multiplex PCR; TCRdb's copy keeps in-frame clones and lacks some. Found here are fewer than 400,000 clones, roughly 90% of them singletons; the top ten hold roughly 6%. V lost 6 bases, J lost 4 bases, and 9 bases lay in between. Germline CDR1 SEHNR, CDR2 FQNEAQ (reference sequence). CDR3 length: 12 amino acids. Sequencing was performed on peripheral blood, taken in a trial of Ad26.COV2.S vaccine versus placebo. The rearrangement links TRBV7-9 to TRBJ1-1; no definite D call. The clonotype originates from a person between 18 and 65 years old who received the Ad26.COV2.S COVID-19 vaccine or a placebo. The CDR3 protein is CASSPGPTEAFF. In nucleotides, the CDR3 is TGTGCCAGCAGTCCGGGCCCCACTGAAGCTTTCTTT.